These T cell receptor beta chains were read from a single sample in a study of T cell changes during pregnancy in multiple sclerosis. This table comes from immunoSEQ multiplex PCR, and its TCRdb copy is limited to in-frame clones, with some not included. Among more than 55,000 clones listed, approximately 89% were seen once. Here the sequenced sample was peripheral blood, taken after pregnancy. The receptors come from a female donor with multiple sclerosis, enrolled in a pregnancy study. CDR3s include the opening cysteine and the closing phenylalanine or tryptophan. Fields, in order: clone size, J gene, D gene, V gene, CDR3 protein, CDR3 DNA. A D gene is named only where the DNA matches it firmly. Size is stated for part of the rows, as once, few or many counts, or as a class when the clone is expanded.

>once|TRBJ1-1|TRBD1|TRBV7-3
CASSLTRDSMNTEAFF
TGTGCCAGCAGCTTAACCCGGGACAGTATGAACACTGAAGCTTTCTTT
>.|TRBJ2-7|.|TRBV28
CASSLGGLMIYEQYF
TGTGCCAGCAGTTTAGGGGGACTGATGATTTACGAGCAGTACTTC
>few|TRBJ1-6|TRBD1|TRBV2
CAIRQGVDSPLHF
TGTGCCATAAGACAGGGTGTTGATTCACCCCTCCACTTT
>once|TRBJ1-2|.|TRBV11-2
CASSLGGAYGYTF
TGTGCCAGCAGCTTGGGGGGGGCCTATGGCTACACCTTC
>.|TRBJ2-7|.|TRBV5-1
CASSLFLPGSEQYF
TGCGCCAGCAGCTTGTTTCTTCCAGGGTCCGAGCAGTACTTC
>.|TRBJ1-1|TRBD1|TRBV2
CAGQGKVNTEAFF
TGTGCCGGACAGGGAAAGGTGAACACTGAAGCTTTCTTT
>.|TRBJ1-5|.|TRBV27
CASSLLSRRGAQHF
TGTGCCAGCAGTTTATTGTCCAGACGGGGGGCCCAGCATTTT
>.|TRBJ1-1|.|TRBV19
CASSLYPGTQDEAFF
TGTGCCAGTAGTCTCTATCCCGGGACACAGGATGAAGCTTTCTTT
>.|TRBJ2-1|.|TRBV7-3
CASSAQASRGAYNEQFF
TGTGCCAGCAGCGCCCAGGCCAGCAGGGGTGCCTACAATGAGCAGTTCTTC
>.|TRBJ1-2|TRBD1|TRBV7-2
CASSPRQGMNGYTF
TGTGCCAGCAGCCCCCGACAGGGGATGAATGGCTACACCTTC
>once|TRBJ1-5|.|TRBV15
CATSRDSTGSGPQHF
TGTGCCACCAGCAGGGATTCGACAGGTTCCGGGCCCCAGCATTTT
>.|TRBJ2-3|TRBD1|TRBV15
CATSRLLSTGGLDTQYF
TGTGCCACCAGCCGCCTACTATCGACAGGGGGCCTTGATACGCAGTATTTT
>.|TRBJ1-1|TRBD1|TRBV2
CASSDSTGGKDETEAFF
TGTGCCAGCAGTGATTCAACAGGGGGCAAGGATGAGACTGAAGCTTTCTTT
>.|TRBJ2-3|.|TRBV6-1
CASSRGPNTDTQYF
TGTGCCAGCAGTAGGGGCCCTAACACAGATACGCAGTATTTT
>.|TRBJ1-3|.|TRBV18
CASSPQAGLRSGNTIYF
TGTGCCAGCTCACCACAGGCTGGGTTGAGGTCTGGAAACACCATATATTTT
>.|TRBJ1-2|.|TRBV6-5
CASSRLQAPSGYTF
TGTGCCAGCAGCCGCCTACAGGCTCCCTCTGGCTACACCTTC
>once|TRBJ1-2|.|TRBV5-6
CASSTAMNGGYGYTF
TGTGCCAGCAGCACCGCGATGAATGGTGGCTATGGCTACACCTTC
>.|TRBJ1-5|.|TRBV7-9
CASSLGQVNQPQHF
TGTGCCAGCAGCTTAGGACAGGTCAATCAGCCCCAGCATTTT
>.|TRBJ1-2|TRBD1|TRBV27
CASSPDDRGPSFYGYTF
TGTGCCAGCAGCCCAGACGACAGGGGACCATCTTTTTATGGCTACACCTTC
>.|TRBJ2-1|.|TRBV19
CASSIGVYNEQFF
TGTGCCAGTAGTATCGGAGTATACAATGAGCAGTTCTTC
>once|TRBJ2-3|TRBD2|TRBV15
CATSRGTSGGADTQYF
TGTGCCACCAGCAGAGGGACTAGCGGGGGGGCAGATACGCAGTATTTT
>few|TRBJ1-1|.|TRBV6-4
CASRDRDVAVNEAFF
TGTGCCAGCAGGGACAGAGACGTAGCTGTTAATGAAGCTTTCTTT
>.|TRBJ1-3|.|TRBV4-1
CASSQVGGGSGNTIYF
TGCGCCAGCAGCCAAGTGGGGGGGGGATCTGGAAACACCATATATTTT
>.|TRBJ2-3|TRBD1|TRBV4-1
CASSLETPVTGGIADTQYF
TGCGCCAGCAGCCTTGAGACGCCGGTCACAGGGGGCATCGCAGATACGCAGTATTTT
>many|TRBJ2-1|.|TRBV6-4
CASSATGERNEQFF
TGTGCCAGCAGTGCAACGGGGGAACGAAATGAGCAGTTCTTC
>.|TRBJ2-3|TRBD2|TRBV28
CASSRTSGGSDTQYF
TGTGCCAGCAGTAGGACTAGCGGGGGATCAGATACGCAGTATTTT
>.|TRBJ2-6|TRBD1|TRBV5-1
CASSRPDRRNIISGANVLTF
TGCGCCAGCAGTCGCCCGGACAGGCGAAATATTATTTCTGGGGCCAACGTCCTGACTTTC
>.|TRBJ2-3|TRBD2|TRBV7-3
CASAPGDYTPDTQYF
TGTGCCAGCGCCCCTGGGGACTATACCCCAGATACGCAGTATTTT
>.|TRBJ2-2|TRBD1|TRBV5-8
CASRDRGRPGELFF
TGTGCCAGCCGGGACAGGGGGCGCCCCGGGGAGCTGTTTTTT
>.|TRBJ1-4|.|TRBV7-9
CASREGGREKLFF
TGTGCCAGCAGGGAAGGGGGACGCGAAAAACTGTTTTTT
>.|TRBJ1-2|.|TRBV7-9
CASSPTEDRANYGYTF
TGTGCCAGCAGCCCGACAGAGGACAGAGCTAACTATGGCTACACCTTC
>.|TRBJ1-1|.|TRBV2
CASMWQGVGGTEAFF
TGTGCCAGCATGTGGCAGGGCGTTGGAGGGACTGAAGCTTTCTTT
>.|TRBJ1-1|.|TRBV7-9
CASSTGLWGTEAFF
TGTGCCAGCAGCACAGGACTATGGGGCACTGAAGCTTTCTTT
>.|TRBJ1-1|.|TRBV13
CASSLGRGFNTEAFF
TGTGCCAGCAGCTTAGGTCGCGGGTTCAACACTGAAGCTTTCTTT
>once|TRBJ1-4|TRBD1|TRBV6-6
CASKGQGPLNEKLFF
TGTGCCAGCAAGGGACAGGGTCCCCTTAATGAAAAACTGTTTTTT
>.|TRBJ1-4|TRBD1|TRBV27
CASSLVQGAWVEKLFF
TGTGCCAGCAGTTTAGTTCAGGGGGCCTGGGTTGAAAAACTGTTTTTT
>.|TRBJ1-2|.|TRBV7-3
CASSSRRLGYTF
TGTGCCAGCAGCTCACGGCGGTTGGGCTACACCTTC
>once|TRBJ1-5|.|TRBV7-2
CASSLIRGDQPQHF
TGTGCCAGCAGCTTGATCCGGGGGGATCAGCCCCAGCATTTT
>.|TRBJ2-5|TRBD1|TRBV7-3
CASSPGDSLQETQYF
TGTGCCAGCAGCCCCGGGGACAGCTTACAAGAGACCCAGTACTTC
>.|TRBJ2-1|.|TRBV5-1
CASSWGHQGGEQFF
TGCGCCAGCAGCTGGGGGCATCAGGGTGGTGAGCAGTTCTTC
>.|TRBJ1-5|TRBD1|TRBV19
CASSIAGQGNQPQHF
TGTGCCAGTAGTATAGCGGGACAGGGCAATCAGCCCCAGCATTTT
>.|TRBJ1-4|.|TRBV5-6
CASSSQTGSSEKLFF
TGTGCCAGCAGCTCGCAGACAGGTAGTTCAGAAAAACTGTTTTTT
>.|TRBJ2-3|.|TRBV6-1
CASWGVFPADTQYF
TGTGCCAGCTGGGGGGTCTTCCCGGCAGATACGCAGTATTTT
>.|TRBJ2-5|.|TRBV29-1
CSVELAGGGGVQTQYF
TGCAGCGTTGAACTGGCAGGCGGTGGCGGGGTACAGACCCAGTACTTC
>.|TRBJ2-1|TRBD1|TRBV25-1
CASSEWGTGTDNEQFF
TGTGCCAGCAGTGAATGGGGGACAGGGACGGACAATGAGCAGTTCTTC
>.|TRBJ2-7|TRBD2|TRBV7-6
CASSSLAGGPYEQYF
TGTGCCAGCAGCTCCCTGGCGGGGGGGCCCTACGAGCAGTACTTC
>.|TRBJ1-1|TRBD1|TRBV5-4
CASSPDRQNTEAFF
TGTGCCAGCAGTCCGGACAGGCAGAACACTGAAGCTTTCTTT
>.|TRBJ1-1|.|TRBV29-1
CSVNRILNTEAFF
TGCAGCGTTAACAGGATCCTGAACACTGAAGCTTTCTTT
>.|TRBJ2-7|TRBD1|TRBV7-9
CASSSRDRGHEQYF
TGTGCCAGCAGCTCCCGGGACAGGGGCCACGAGCAGTACTTC
>.|TRBJ1-5|.|TRBV2
CASSKGQGFQPQHF
TGTGCCAGCAGTAAAGGGCAGGGTTTTCAGCCCCAGCATTTT
>.|TRBJ2-5|TRBD2|TRBV5-6
CASSRGLAGGGETQYF
TGTGCCAGCAGCCGGGGTCTAGCGGGGGGCGGAGAGACCCAGTACTTC
>.|TRBJ2-6|.|TRBV10-3
CAIGGGRSTSGANVLTF
TGTGCCATCGGTGGGGGGCGAAGTACCTCTGGGGCCAACGTCCTGACTTTC
>.|TRBJ2-5|.|TRBV7-8
CASSLGGQKTQYF
TGTGCCAGCAGCTTGGGGGGGCAAAAGACCCAGTACTTC
>.|TRBJ1-5|.|TRBV15
CATSGAPWNQPQHF
TGTGCCACCAGCGGGGCCCCGTGGAATCAGCCCCAGCATTTT